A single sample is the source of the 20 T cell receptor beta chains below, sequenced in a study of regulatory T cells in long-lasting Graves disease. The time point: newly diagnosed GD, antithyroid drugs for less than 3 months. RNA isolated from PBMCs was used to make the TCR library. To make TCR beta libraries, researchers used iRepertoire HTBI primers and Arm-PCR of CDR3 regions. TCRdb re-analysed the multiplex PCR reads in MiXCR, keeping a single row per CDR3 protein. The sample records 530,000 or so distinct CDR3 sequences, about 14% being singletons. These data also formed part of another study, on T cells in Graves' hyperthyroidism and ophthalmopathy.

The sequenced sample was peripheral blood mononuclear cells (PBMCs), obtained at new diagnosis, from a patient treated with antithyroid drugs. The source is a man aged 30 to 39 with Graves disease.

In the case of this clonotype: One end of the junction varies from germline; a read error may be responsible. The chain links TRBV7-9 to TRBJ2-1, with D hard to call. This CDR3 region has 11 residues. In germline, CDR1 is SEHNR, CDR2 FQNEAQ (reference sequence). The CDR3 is CASSSYNERFF. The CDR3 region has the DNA TGTGCCAGCAGCTCTTACAATGAGCGGTTCTTC. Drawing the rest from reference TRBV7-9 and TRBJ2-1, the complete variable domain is DTGVSQNPRHKITKRGQNVTFRCDPISEHNRLYWYRQTLGQGPEFLTYFQNEAQLEKSRLLSDRFSAERPKGSFSTLEIQRTEQGDSAMYLCASSSYNERFFGPGTRLTVL.

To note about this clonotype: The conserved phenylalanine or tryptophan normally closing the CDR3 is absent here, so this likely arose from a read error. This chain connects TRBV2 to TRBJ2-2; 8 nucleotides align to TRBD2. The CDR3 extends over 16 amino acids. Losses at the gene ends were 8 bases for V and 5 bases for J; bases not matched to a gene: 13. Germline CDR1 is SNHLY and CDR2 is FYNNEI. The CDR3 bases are TGTGCCAGCGGCCCCCTTGTTGCTAGCGGGACCGGGGAGCTGTTTTTA. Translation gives CASGPLVASGTGELFL.

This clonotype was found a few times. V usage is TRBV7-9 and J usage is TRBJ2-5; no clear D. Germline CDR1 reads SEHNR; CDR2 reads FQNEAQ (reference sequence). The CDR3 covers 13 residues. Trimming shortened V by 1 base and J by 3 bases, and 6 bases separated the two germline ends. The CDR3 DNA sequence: TGTGCCAGCAGCTTAGAGGTAGAAGAGACCCAGTACTTC. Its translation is CASSLEVEETQYF.

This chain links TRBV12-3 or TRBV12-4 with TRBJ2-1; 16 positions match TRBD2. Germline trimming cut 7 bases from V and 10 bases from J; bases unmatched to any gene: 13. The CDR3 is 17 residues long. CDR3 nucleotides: TGTGCCAGCATCTTTAGGGGGACTAGCGGGAGGGCATACGAGCAGTTCTTC. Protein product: CASIFRGTSGRAYEQFF.

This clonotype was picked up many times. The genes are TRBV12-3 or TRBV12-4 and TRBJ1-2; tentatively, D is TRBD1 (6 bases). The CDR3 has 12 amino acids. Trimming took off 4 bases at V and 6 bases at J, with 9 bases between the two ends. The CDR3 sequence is CASSSRTDGYTF. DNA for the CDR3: TGTGCCAGCAGTTCCAGGACAGATGGCTACACCTTC.

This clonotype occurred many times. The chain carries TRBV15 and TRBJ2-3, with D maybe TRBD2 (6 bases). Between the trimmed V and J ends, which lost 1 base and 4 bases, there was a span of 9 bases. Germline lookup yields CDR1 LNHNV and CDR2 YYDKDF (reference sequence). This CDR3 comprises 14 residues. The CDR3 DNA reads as TGTGCCACCAGCAGAGCGGAGGGTCCAGATACGCAGTATTTT. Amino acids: CATSRAEGPDTQYF.

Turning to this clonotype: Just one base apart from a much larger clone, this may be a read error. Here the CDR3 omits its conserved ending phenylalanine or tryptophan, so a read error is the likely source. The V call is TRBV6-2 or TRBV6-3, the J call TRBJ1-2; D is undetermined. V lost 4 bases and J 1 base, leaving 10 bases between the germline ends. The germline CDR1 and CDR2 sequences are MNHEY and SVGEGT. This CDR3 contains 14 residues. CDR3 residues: CASSLRTDNYGYTL. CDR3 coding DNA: TGTGCCAGCAGTTTACGGACGGATAACTATGGCTACACCCTC.

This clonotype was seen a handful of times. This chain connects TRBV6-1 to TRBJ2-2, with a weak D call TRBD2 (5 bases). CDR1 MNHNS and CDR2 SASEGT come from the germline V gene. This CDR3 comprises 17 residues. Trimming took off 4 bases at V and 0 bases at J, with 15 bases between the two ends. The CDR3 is CASSALSERTNTGELFF. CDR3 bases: TGTGCCAGCAGTGCCCTTTCGGAGCGGACGAACACCGGGGAGCTGTTTTTT.

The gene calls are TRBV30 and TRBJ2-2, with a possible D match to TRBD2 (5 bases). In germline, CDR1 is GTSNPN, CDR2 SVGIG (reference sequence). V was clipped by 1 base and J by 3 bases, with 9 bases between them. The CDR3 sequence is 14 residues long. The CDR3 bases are TGTGCCTGGAGTGGGGAAGCGGACACCGGGGAGCTGTTTTTT. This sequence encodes CAWSGEADTGELFF.

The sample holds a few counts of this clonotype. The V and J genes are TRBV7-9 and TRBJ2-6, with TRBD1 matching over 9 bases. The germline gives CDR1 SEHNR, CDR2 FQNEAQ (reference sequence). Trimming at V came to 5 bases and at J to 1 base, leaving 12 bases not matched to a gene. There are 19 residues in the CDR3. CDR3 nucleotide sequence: TGTGCCAGCAGCCCCGACCGGGACAGGGAAATTTCTGGGGCCAACGTCCTGACTTTC. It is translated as CASSPDRDREISGANVLTF. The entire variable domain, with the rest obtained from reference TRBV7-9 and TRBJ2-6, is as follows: DTGVSQNPRHKITKRGQNVTFRCDPISEHNRLYWYRQTLGQGPEFLTYFQNEAQLEKSRLLSDRFSAERPKGSFSTLEIQRTEQGDSAMYLCASSPDRDREISGANVLTFGAGSRLTVL.

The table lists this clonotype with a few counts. CDR3 in DNA: TGTGCCAGCTCAGAGGGACTAGCGGGAAATGACGAGCAGTTCTTC. It is translated as CASSEGLAGNDEQFF. The chain carries TRBV18 and TRBJ2-1; 13 bases agree with TRBD2. With V trimmed by 5 bases and J by 10 bases, 8 bases remained unmatched. CDR3 length: 15 residues. In germline, CDR1 is KGHSH, CDR2 LQKENI.

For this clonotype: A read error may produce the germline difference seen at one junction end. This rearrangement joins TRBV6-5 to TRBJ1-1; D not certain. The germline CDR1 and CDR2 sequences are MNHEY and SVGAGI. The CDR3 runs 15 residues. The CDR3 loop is CASSYSTIGGTEASF. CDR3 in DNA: TGTGCCAGCAGTTACAGCACGATAGGAGGTACTGAAGCTTCCTTT.

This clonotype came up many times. The CDR3 is CASVAGGRGTDTQYF. The CDR3 DNA sequence: TGTGCCAGCGTGGCGGGAGGGCGGGGCACAGATACGCAGTATTTT. The chain links TRBV2 to TRBJ2-3, with 9 bases fitting TRBD2. This CDR3 contains 15 residues. V lost 8 bases to trimming and J lost 1 base; unmatched junction nucleotides: 7. CDR1 SNHLY and CDR2 FYNNEI come from the germline V gene.

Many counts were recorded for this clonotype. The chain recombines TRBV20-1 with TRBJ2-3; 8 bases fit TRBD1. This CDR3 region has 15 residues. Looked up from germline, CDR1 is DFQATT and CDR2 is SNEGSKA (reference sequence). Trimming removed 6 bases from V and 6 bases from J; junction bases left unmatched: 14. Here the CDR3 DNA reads TGCAGTGCGGTATGGGGGCTAGCAGGGGGCGATACGCAGTATTTT. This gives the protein CSAVWGLAGGDTQYF.

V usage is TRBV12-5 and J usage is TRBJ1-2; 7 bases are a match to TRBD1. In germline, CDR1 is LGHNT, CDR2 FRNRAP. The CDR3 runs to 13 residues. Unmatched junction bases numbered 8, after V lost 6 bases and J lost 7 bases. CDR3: CASGNDRVFGYTF. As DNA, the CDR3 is TGTGCTAGTGGGAATGACAGGGTTTTTGGCTACACCTTC.

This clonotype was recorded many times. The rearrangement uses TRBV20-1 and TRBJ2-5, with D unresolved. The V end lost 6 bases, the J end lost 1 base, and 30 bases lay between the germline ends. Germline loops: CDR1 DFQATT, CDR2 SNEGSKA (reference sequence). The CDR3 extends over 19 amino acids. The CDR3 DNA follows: TGCAGTGCCTCCCTTTTTCAGTTGGAGCGCGGCAGGAGCCAAGAGACCCAGTACTTC. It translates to CSASLFQLERGRSQETQYF.

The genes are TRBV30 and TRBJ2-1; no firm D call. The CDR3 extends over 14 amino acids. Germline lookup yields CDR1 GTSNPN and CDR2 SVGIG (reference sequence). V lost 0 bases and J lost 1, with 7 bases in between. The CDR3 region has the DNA TGTGCCTGGAGTGTGGGCGGTTCCTACAATGAGCAGTTCTTC. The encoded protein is CAWSVGGSYNEQFF.

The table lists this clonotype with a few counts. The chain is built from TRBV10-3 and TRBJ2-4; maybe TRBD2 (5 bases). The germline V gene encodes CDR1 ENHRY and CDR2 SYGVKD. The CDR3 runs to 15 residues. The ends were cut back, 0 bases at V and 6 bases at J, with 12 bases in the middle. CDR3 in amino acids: CAISESLGARNIQYF. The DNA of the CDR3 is TGTGCCATCAGTGAGTCGTTGGGAGCACGAAACATTCAGTACTTC.

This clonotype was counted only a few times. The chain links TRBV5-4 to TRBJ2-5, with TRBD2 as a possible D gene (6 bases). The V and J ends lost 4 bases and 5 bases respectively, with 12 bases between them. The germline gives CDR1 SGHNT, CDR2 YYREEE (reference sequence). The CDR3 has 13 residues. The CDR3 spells CASSRDFRETQYF. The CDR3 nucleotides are TGTGCCAGCAGCAGGGACTTTCGGGAGACCCAGTACTTC.

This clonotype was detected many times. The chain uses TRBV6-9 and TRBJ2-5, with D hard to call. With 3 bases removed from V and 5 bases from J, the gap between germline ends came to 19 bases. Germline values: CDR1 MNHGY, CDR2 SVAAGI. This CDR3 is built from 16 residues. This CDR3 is CASSYQSDLSLETQYF. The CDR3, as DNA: TGTGCCAGCAGTTACCAATCAGACTTAAGTCTGGAGACCCAGTACTTC.